The 26 T cell receptor beta chains in this list originate from one sample, sequenced in a study of graft-versus-host responses after intestinal transplantation (dated by TCRdb to about 2021). Library construction relied on the immunoSEQ multiplex PCR assay. TCRdb re-hosts the immuneACCESS table, in-frame sequences only. Its copies lack some clones; in the studies checked, an unresolved V gene accounts for under half of them, and the cause for the rest is not known. Across this sample there are roughly 62,000 clones, with around 90% seen only once. Clones ranked in the top ten supply around 2.5% of the sample. The source material was PBMCs, sampled roughly 120 days after intestinal transplantation. Receptor source: a human patient who received an intestinal transplant, so some T cells may come from the graft donor.

The chain combines TRBV21-1 with TRBJ2-7. TRBV21-1 is labeled a pseudogene. The CDR3 sequence is 17 residues long. The CDR3 coding sequence is TGTGCCAGCAGCAAGCCGGGACGCAGGAGAACCTCCTACGAGCAGTACTTC. Translated: CASSKPGRRRTSYEQYF.

The V call is TRBV5-3, the J call TRBJ2-5; D tentatively reads TRBD1 or TRBD2 (5 bases each). TRBV5-3 counts as an open reading frame of uncertain function. Trimming cost V 2 bases and J 4 bases, with 18 bases left between them. CDR3 length: 16 amino acids. CDR3 sequence: CARSFRSGAGPETQYF. The CDR3 region has the DNA TGTGCCAGAAGCTTTCGCTCCGGGGCAGGTCCAGAGACCCAGTACTTC.

This clone was recorded only once. V usage is TRBV7-7 and J usage is TRBJ2-5; D possibly corresponds to TRBD1 (6 bases). The germline CDR1 and CDR2 sequences are SSHAT and FNYEAQ (reference sequence). Trimming stripped 2 bases from V and 3 bases from J, with 7 bases between. There are 13 residues in the CDR3. CDR3 nucleotides: TGTGCCAGCAGCTTATGGACAGAAGAGACCCAGTACTTC. Encoded protein: CASSLWTEETQYF.

Only a few counts were recorded for this clone. V is TRBV5-1 and J is TRBJ2-3, with D possibly TRBD1 on 6 matching bases. The V gene's germline CDR1 is SGHRS and CDR2 YFSETQ. The CDR3 has 15 residues. V was trimmed by 2 bases and J by 2 bases, leaving 12 bases between them. The DNA for the CDR3 is TGCGCCAGCAGCTTCGGGGACACCTACACAGATACGCAGTATTTT. As protein: CASSFGDTYTDTQYF.

The chain recombines TRBV5-1 with TRBJ1-1; unclear D gene. CDR3 size: 13 residues. Germline V gene lookup returns CDR1 SGHRS and CDR2 YFSETQ. With 1 base removed from V and 0 bases from J, the gap between germline ends came to 4 bases. The CDR3: CASSLRLNTEAFF. The CDR3 nucleotides are TGCGCCAGCAGCTTGCGACTGAACACTGAAGCTTTCTTT.

The chain employs TRBV28 and TRBJ2-7, with D hard to call. The germline V and J ends were trimmed by 1 base and 5 bases, with 9 bases remaining between them. This CDR3 has 13 residues. The V gene's germline CDR1 is MDHEN and CDR2 SYDVKM. This chain's CDR3 is CASSLSPADEQYF. The CDR3 coding sequence is TGTGCCAGCAGTTTATCTCCCGCCGACGAGCAGTACTTC.

The sample holds one count of this clone. The chain recombines TRBV7-9 with TRBJ1-2, with D possibly being TRBD1 (5 bases). V was cut by 3 bases and J by 6 bases, with 14 bases left in between. CDR3 size: 14 residues. Germline assignment: CDR1 SEHNR and CDR2 FQNEAQ (reference sequence). This CDR3 is CASSFYRGGDGYTF. The CDR3 DNA reads as TGTGCCAGCAGCTTTTATCGGGGAGGGGATGGCTACACCTTC.

The V and J genes are TRBV18 and TRBJ2-7; the D is unclear. The CDR3 is 13 residues long. The V and J ends lost 6 bases and 5 bases respectively, with 14 bases between them. Per germline, CDR1 KGHSH and CDR2 LQKENI. In DNA, the CDR3 is TGTGCCAGCTCTCCGGACGCAGCCAACGAGCAGTACTTC. It specifies CASSPDAANEQYF.

V is TRBV25-1 and J is TRBJ2-5; tentatively, D is TRBD2 (6 bases). The J call may be in error: the DNA end matches TRBJ2-7 better. Germline lookup yields CDR1 MGHDK and CDR2 SYGVNS. The CDR3 runs 13 residues. The CDR3 reads CASGRGREYEQYF. CDR3 DNA: TGTGCCAGCGGGCGGGGCAGGGAGTACGAGCAGTACTTC.

The chain links TRBV5-1 to TRBJ1-6, with 8 nucleotides matching TRBD1. Germline lookup yields CDR1 SGHRS and CDR2 YFSETQ. V lost 0 bases, J lost 7 bases, and 6 bases stayed unmatched. This CDR3 has 16 residues. Here the CDR3 reads CASSLAQGARNSPLHF. CDR3 coding DNA: TGCGCCAGCAGCTTGGCGCAGGGGGCGCGGAATTCACCCCTCCACTTT.

The CDR3 spells CSVELGTDEKLFF. The CDR3 region has the DNA TGCAGCGTAGAACTAGGGACCGATGAAAAACTGTTTTTT. V and J are TRBV29-1 and TRBJ1-4, with D possibly matching TRBD1 (5 bases). Trimming shortened V by 6 bases and J by 6 bases, and 14 bases separated the two germline ends. From germline, CDR1 is SQVTM and CDR2 ANQGSEA. The CDR3 spans 13 residues.

Regarding this clone: Other DNA sequences in this sample translate to the same CDR3. V is TRBV27 and J is TRBJ1-6; TRBD1 might be the D (5 bases). The length of the CDR3 is 14 residues. The V gene's germline CDR1 is MNHEY and CDR2 SMNVEV (reference sequence). The ends were cut back, 0 bases at V and 8 bases at J, with 8 bases in the middle. The CDR3 loop is CASSLSGGYSPLHF. The CDR3 region has the DNA TGTGCCAGCAGTTTATCCGGGGGATATTCACCCCTCCACTTT.

This clone was counted a few times. V and J are TRBV11-2 and TRBJ2-7; D call uncertain. Per germline, CDR1 SGHAT and CDR2 FQNNGV. Between the trimmed V and J ends, which lost 2 bases and 0 bases, there was a span of 14 bases. The CDR3 is 16 amino acids. The CDR3 protein is CASSLFTLASSYEQYF. In DNA form, the CDR3 reads TGTGCCAGCAGCTTATTCACACTGGCGAGCTCCTACGAGCAGTACTTC.

The gene calls are TRBV5-1 and TRBJ1-1, with D possibly TRBD1 on 5 matching bases. V dropped 0 bases and J dropped 0 bases, with 18 bases sitting between them. CDR1 is SGHRS and CDR2 is YFSETQ in the germline V gene. The CDR3 spans 18 residues. This CDR3 reads CASSLGWGSIAMNTEAFF. CDR3 coding DNA: TGCGCCAGCAGCTTGGGGTGGGGGTCCATCGCTATGAACACTGAAGCTTTCTTT.

This clone occurred once. The V call is TRBV15, the J call TRBJ2-5; 7 bases align to TRBD2. TRBJ2-7 explains the end of the DNA better; the J call may be wrong. The germline CDR1 and CDR2 sequences are LNHNV and YYDKDF (reference sequence). The length of the CDR3 is 14 residues. Written as DNA, the CDR3 is TGTGCCACCAGCTCCTGGGCTAGCGGCTACGAGCAGTACTTC. Residues: CATSSWASGYEQYF.

The V gene is TRBV5-4, the J gene TRBJ2-1, with 9 bases fitting TRBD1. CDR3 length equals 16 residues. After removal of 0 bases from V and 6 bases from J, the junction contained 7 bases not matched to a gene. Germline CDR1 and CDR2: SGHNT and YYREEE (reference sequence). The CDR3 protein is CASSLVPGQGSNEQFF. The CDR3 nucleotides are TGTGCCAGCAGCTTGGTGCCGGGACAGGGAAGCAATGAGCAGTTCTTC.

The chain links TRBV6-6 to TRBJ2-7, with D maybe TRBD1 (6 bases). The V and J ends lost 2 bases and 6 bases respectively, with 14 bases between them. The CDR3 runs 14 residues. Germline loops: CDR1 MNHNY, CDR2 SVGAGI (reference sequence). CDR3 in amino acids: CASSYQRQAFEQYF. DNA for the CDR3: TGTGCCAGCAGTTACCAGCGACAGGCTTTCGAGCAGTACTTC.

The chain has TRBV5-4 and TRBJ2-7; 9 bases are shared with TRBD1. CDR1 SGHNT and CDR2 YYREEE come from the germline V gene (reference sequence). The CDR3 is 14 residues long. V lost 4 bases, J lost 1 base, and 3 bases stayed unmatched. This CDR3 reads CASSKDRGSYEQYF. The CDR3 region has the DNA TGTGCCAGCAGCAAGGACAGGGGTTCCTACGAGCAGTACTTC. The complete variable domain, with remaining parts taken from reference TRBV5-4 and TRBJ2-7, reads ETGVTQSPTHLIKTRGQQVTLRCSSQSGHNTVSWYQQALGQGPQFIFQYYREEENGRGNFPPRFSGLQFPNYSSELNVNALELDDSALYLCASSKDRGSYEQYFGPGTRLTVT.

The chain combines TRBV4-1 with TRBJ2-7; D unclear. The CDR3 is made up of 13 amino acids. Germline values: CDR1 MGHRA, CDR2 YSYEKL. V shed 1 base and J shed 1 base, with 5 bases lying between them. The CDR3 nucleotides read TGCGCCAGCAGCCAAGTAGGGTCCTACGAGCAGTACTTC. Translated: CASSQVGSYEQYF.

The genes are TRBV7-9 and TRBJ2-7, with 8 positions matching TRBD2. The trim removed 5 bases at V and 1 base at J, leaving 7 bases unmatched. The CDR3 covers 15 residues. Germline V gives CDR1 SEHNR, CDR2 FQNEAQ (reference sequence). CDR3 loop: CASSPRGGQSYEQYF. DNA of the CDR3: TGTGCCAGCAGCCCGCGCGGGGGGCAATCCTACGAGCAGTACTTC.

This chain joins TRBV6-1 and TRBJ1-5; tentative D call: TRBD1 (5 bases). The germline gives CDR1 MNHNS, CDR2 SASEGT. The CDR3 spans 15 residues. Trimming removed 4 bases at V and 1 base at J, with 11 bases between. The CDR3 protein is CASSGGGKSNQPQHF. The CDR3 nucleotides read TGTGCCAGCAGTGGGGGGGGAAAAAGCAATCAGCCCCAGCATTTT.

The chain combines TRBV7-4 with TRBJ2-5; 7 positions match TRBD1. Judging by the DNA end, TRBJ2-7 fits better; the J call may be wrong. The CDR3 covers 17 residues. The germline gives CDR1 SGHVT, CDR2 SQSDAQ. In DNA form, the CDR3 reads TGTGCCAGCAGCTTAGGACCCCCCACAGGGGCCTATTACGAGCAGTACTTC. Its protein is CASSLGPPTGAYYEQYF.

The chain combines TRBV11-2 with TRBJ2-7; the D gene is possibly TRBD2 (6 bases). The CDR3 runs to 16 residues. Between the trimmed V and J ends, which lost 5 bases and 4 bases, there was a span of 21 bases. Germline values: CDR1 SGHAT, CDR2 FQNNGV. The CDR3 loop reads CASSPGPGTGMYEQYF. The CDR3 nucleotides are TGTGCCAGCAGCCCAGGACCCGGGACTGGGATGTACGAGCAGTACTTC.

The chain recombines TRBV6-1 with TRBJ1-1; no firm D call. This CDR3 contains 16 residues. The germline V gene encodes CDR1 MNHNS and CDR2 SASEGT. Deletions cut 3 bases from V and 3 bases from J, with 17 bases between. In nucleotides, the CDR3 is TGTGCCAGCAGTGATTATTTTGGGGTCGTGGACACTGAAGCTTTCTTT. Amino acid sequence: CASSDYFGVVDTEAFF.

This chain connects TRBV27 to TRBJ1-2; TRBD1 matches 7 bases. There are 13 residues in the CDR3. Germline trimming cut 5 bases from V and 8 bases from J; bases unmatched to any gene: 8. Per germline, CDR1 MNHEY and CDR2 SMNVEV (reference sequence). In DNA, the CDR3 is TGTGCCAGCAGTACCCGACAGACAGGGGGCTACACCTTC. Protein product: CASSTRQTGGYTF.

The V and J genes are TRBV19 and TRBJ2-2; 7 bases are shared with TRBD1. This CDR3 has 15 residues. CDR1 is LNHDA and CDR2 is SQIVND in the germline V gene (reference sequence). J gave up 6 bases and V 6 bases, and 10 bases lay outside the gene matches. CDR3 loop: CASSPGQAGAGELFF. The CDR3 DNA reads as TGTGCCAGTAGCCCTGGACAGGCCGGGGCCGGGGAGCTGTTTTTT.